This T cell receptor beta chain was profiled in a study of T cells in Graves' hyperthyroidism and ophthalmopathy. Across the study: The authors collected peripheral blood at initial diagnosis, before any treatment.

Stable disease denoted Graves' hyperthyroidism without ophthalmopathy progression within 18 months. From RNA transcripts, TCR beta CDR3 regions were amplified. A set of HTBI primers served as the primers for a first-round RT-PCR of the TCR CDR3. From the multiplex PCR reads, TCRdb called clonotypes with MiXCR, one entry per CDR3 protein. The data contain about 590,000 distinct CDR3 sequences, about a sixth of them singletons. V was clipped by 2 bases and J by 6 bases; unmatched bases: 9. The CDR3 runs to 16 residues. Germline V CDR1 and CDR2: SGHTA, FQGTGA. This TCR was recovered from a woman in her twenties or thirties with Graves' hyperthyroidism. The V call is TRBV7-3, the J call TRBJ2-2; 7 nucleotides align to TRBD2. The sequenced material came from blood. CDR3 coding DNA: TGTGCCAGCAGCTTACTAGCGGCTCCAGTGCCCGGGGAGCTGTTTTTT. Amino acids: CASSLLAAPVPGELFF.